This T cell receptor (beta chain) was identified during a study of blood T cell repertoires in COVID-19 (dated by TCRdb to 2018 to 2020). Study-level background: Samples covering the acute and convalescent phases of COVID-19 were provided by collaborators in the United States, Italy and Spain. The prospective study material was composed of cDNA or gDNA derived from T cells, B-cell-depleted T cells, or PBMCs. Deeply sampled blood TCRbeta repertoires from subjects exposed to, actively infected with, or recovered from COVID-19 were included in the dataset. The repertoires were made available in a free public database intended to serve as a resource for research on the immune response to SARS-CoV-2. The samples were drawn from the first 160 participants of the ongoing ImmuneRACE study and from 1,200 or so subjects provided by 6 global collaborators. The sample metadata nearly always contained a de-identified subject ID, COVID-19 status, age in years and sex. Where available, HLA class I and class II types were taken from metadata supplied by the sample provider and were not determined by assay-based typing.

This clone came up a few times. Its binding antigen is unknown. Base qualities are missing; no much larger clone stands one base away. Participants in the prospective study were enrolled through a virtual design, were aged roughly 18 to 100 years, and lived in 24 United States geographic areas. To assign participants to cohorts, the prospective study relied on clinical history that participants themselves reported in a screening survey and a study questionnaire. Recovered participants in ImmuneRACE Cohort 3 were defined as having two consecutive negative NP/OP PCR tests, clearance from a healthcare professional, or resolution of symptoms. In the prospective study, whole blood, serum and a nasopharyngeal or oropharyngeal swab were collected from each participant by mobile phlebotomists. Additional blood draws and questionnaires over an approximately two-month period could optionally be provided by prospective study participants. Before DNA extraction, prospective study blood samples were shipped either frozen or at room temperature.

Reading the germline V gene gives CDR1 MRHNA and CDR2 SNTAGT. V sheds 5 bases and J sheds 1 base, leaving 13 bases between their ends. From its cysteine to its phenylalanine, the CDR3 spans 15 amino acids. Only the CDR3 DNA is retained, 45 bases long and in frame from the first base. General study outcomes and caveats: The quantity of clinical and demographic metadata differed by source and by participant and was supplied without curation.

TCRbeta CDR3 regions were amplified from genomic DNA using the immunoSEQ Assay, a bias-controlled multiplex PCR. For the original study's pipeline: The number of nucleated cells in each sample was estimated by amplification of reference gene primers within the assay. To quantify the absolute abundance of each unique TCRbeta CDR3 rearrangement, sequence reads were collapsed and filtered. For each sample, productive Simpson clonality was calculated as the square root of Simpson's diversity index over productive rearrangements. The clones in this table, taken by TCRdb from immuneACCESS, are in-frame only. Not every clone is retained; where verified, under half of the shortfall comes from an unresolved V gene, and the cause of the rest is unknown. The V and J calls and clone size are taken from that table; D and trimming were inferred from the DNA. The sample records about 170,000 clones, approximately 91% of which are singletons. The ten largest clones capture roughly 0.77% of the sample.

This receptor was taken from a young woman who had recovered from COVID-19. Sequences were obtained from PBMCs or T cells enriched from blood (not recorded which). Recombination connected TRBV6-4 to TRBJ2-3, with a tentative D gene TRBD2 over 5 matching bases. At the DNA level, the sequence is TGTGCCAGCAGTCCGGGCGGAGGCGGCACAGATACGCAGTATTTT. The encoded protein is CASSPGGGGTDTQYF.